The 24 T cell receptor beta chains presented below share a single source sample, sequenced in a study of blood T cell repertoires in COVID-19. TCRdb keeps only in-frame clones here, not all; method: immunoSEQ multiplex PCR. The table shows roughly 120,000 clones, with roughly 90% occurring only once. Material: peripheral blood. These receptors were taken from a woman in her fifties or sixties with COVID-19, enrolled during active disease.

This chain connects TRBV7-2 to TRBJ1-1, with TRBD1 as a possible D gene (6 bases). This CDR3 has 15 amino acids. The V and J ends lost 5 bases and 1 base respectively, with 14 bases between them. Germline CDR1 SGHTA, CDR2 FQGNSA. CDR3 loop: CASSPRAGENTEAFF. CDR3 coding DNA: TGTGCCAGCAGCCCAAGGGCAGGGGAGAACACTGAAGCTTTCTTT.

The gene calls are TRBV7-2 and TRBJ1-6, with D maybe TRBD1 (6 bases). The V gene's germline CDR1 is SGHTA and CDR2 FQGNSA. V lost 0 bases and J 7 bases, leaving 13 bases between the germline ends. The CDR3 runs 16 residues. CDR3 in DNA: TGTGCCAGCAGCTTAGCGGGCAGGGGTGTAAATTCACCCCTCCACTTT. As protein: CASSLAGRGVNSPLHF. The full variable domain, completed using reference TRBV7-2 and TRBJ1-6, is GAGVSQSPSNKVTEKGKDVELRCDPISGHTALYWYRQSLGQGLEFLIYFQGNSAPDKSGLPSDRFSAERTGGSVSTLTIQRTQQEDSAVYLCASSLAGRGVNSPLHFGNGTRLTVT.

The genes are TRBV29-1 and TRBJ2-1; no definite D call. Germline V gene sequence: CDR1 SQVTM, CDR2 ANQGSEA. Between the trimmed V and J ends, which lost 4 bases and 0 bases, there was a span of 10 bases. The CDR3 extends over 14 amino acids. The CDR3 here is CSVVQRLSYNEQFF. DNA of the CDR3: TGCAGCGTTGTGCAGCGACTCTCCTACAATGAGCAGTTCTTC.

The chain couples TRBV7-9 to TRBJ2-1; D ambiguous. This CDR3 spans 11 amino acids. V gave up 5 bases and J gave up 10 bases, with 9 bases separating them. The germline V gene has CDR1 SEHNR and CDR2 FQNEAQ (reference sequence). The CDR3 spells CASSLDTEQFF. The CDR3 coding sequence is TGTGCCAGCAGCCTCGACACGGAGCAGTTCTTC.

The genes are TRBV19 and TRBJ2-3, with 9 positions matching TRBD2. Per germline, CDR1 LNHDA and CDR2 SQIVND (reference sequence). V was pared by 1 base and J by 5 bases, with 10 bases of the junction left unmatched. The CDR3 sequence is 17 residues long. The CDR3 DNA reads TGTGCCAGTAGTATAGGGCTGGCGGGGGGGCGCGGAGATACGCAGTATTTT. This sequence encodes CASSIGLAGGRGDTQYF.

The gene calls are TRBV5-1 and TRBJ1-1, with 7 bases matching TRBD1. The CDR3 totals 14 residues. Germline assignment: CDR1 SGHRS and CDR2 YFSETQ. V dropped 2 bases and J dropped 0; count of bases not matched to a gene: 1. The CDR3 sequence is CASSFDRVNTEAFF. In DNA, the CDR3 is TGCGCCAGCAGCTTCGACAGGGTGAACACTGAAGCTTTCTTT.

The V and J genes are TRBV5-1 and TRBJ1-1, with 7 bases aligning to TRBD1. J was trimmed by 1 base and V by 5 bases; bases with no gene match: 8. Per the germline V gene, CDR1 is SGHRS and CDR2 is YFSETQ. There are 15 residues in the CDR3. The CDR3 region is CASRRTGQPNTEAFF. As DNA, the CDR3 is TGCGCCAGCAGGCGGACGGGACAGCCGAACACTGAAGCTTTCTTT.

The genes are TRBV5-1 and TRBJ1-1; 9 bases agree with TRBD1. The germline V gene has CDR1 SGHRS and CDR2 YFSETQ. There are 16 residues in the CDR3. With V trimmed by 5 bases and J by 1 base, 9 bases remained unmatched. In nucleotides, the CDR3 is TGCGCCAGCAGAACCGGGACAGGGCAAAAGAACACTGAAGCTTTCTTT. This sequence encodes CASRTGTGQKNTEAFF.

V usage is TRBV4-1 and J usage is TRBJ1-5; tentative D call: TRBD1 (6 bases). The CDR3 is 17 amino acids. The V end lost 2 bases, the J end lost 4 bases, and 18 bases lay between the germline ends. CDR1 is MGHRA, CDR2 YSYEKL, per germline. The DNA of the CDR3 is TGCGCCAGCAGCCAACCAGGGGCACGCGTTGTAAATCAGCCCCAGCATTTT. Translating gives CASSQPGARVVNQPQHF.

This clone was detected only once. V is TRBV4-1 and J is TRBJ2-1; 11 bases match TRBD2. Germline V gene data show CDR1 as MGHRA and CDR2 as YSYEKL. J was trimmed by 2 bases and V by 0 bases; bases with no gene match: 12. The CDR3 covers 20 residues. This CDR3 is CASSQEEYASGGSTYNEQFF. The CDR3 nucleotides are TGCGCCAGCAGCCAAGAGGAATATGCTAGCGGGGGGTCCACCTACAATGAGCAGTTCTTC.

V is TRBV6-2 or TRBV6-3 and J is TRBJ1-5; D not resolved. V lost 2 bases and J lost 0, with 11 bases in between. CDR3 length equals 16 residues. Germline assignment: CDR1 MNHEY and CDR2 SVGEGT. The CDR3 loop reads CASSYGRGNSNQPQHF. The CDR3 bases are TGTGCCAGCAGTTACGGACGGGGAAATAGCAATCAGCCCCAGCATTTT.

The chain joins TRBV6-2 or TRBV6-3 to TRBJ2-7, with TRBD2 as a possible D gene (5 bases). This CDR3 is 13 amino acids long. V was pared by 5 bases and J by 7 bases, with 15 bases between. Per the germline V gene, CDR1 is MNHEY and CDR2 is SVGEGT. The CDR3 sequence is CASSTPGSGEQYF. The CDR3, as DNA: TGTGCCAGCAGTACCCCGGGGTCCGGGGAGCAGTACTTC.

The chain is built from TRBV4-3 and TRBJ2-1; 12 nucleotides agree with TRBD2. CDR1 LGHNA and CDR2 YSLEER come from the germline V gene. V lost 0 bases to trimming and J lost 8 bases; unmatched junction nucleotides: 5. The CDR3 spans 16 residues. Here the CDR3 DNA reads TGCGCCAGCAGCCAAGAAGCCCTAGCGGGGGGGTATGAGCAGTTCTTC. As protein: CASSQEALAGGYEQFF.

The chain has TRBV3-1 (or the pseudogene TRBV3-2) and TRBJ1-1; D gene uncertain. The V gene's germline CDR1 is LGHDT and CDR2 YNNKEL (reference sequence). Trimming left V 7 bases short and J 6 bases short, with 21 bases between. This CDR3 has 15 residues. The CDR3 spells CASTREAMIGAEAFF. CDR3 bases: TGTGCCAGCACCCGGGAGGCGATGATCGGCGCTGAAGCTTTCTTT.

Here the CDR3 DNA reads TGTGCCACCTCTCCAGTACAGGTTATCCCTTCCAACTATGGCTACACCTTC. Translated, it gives CATSPVQVIPSNYGYTF. This chain uses TRBV24-1 with TRBJ1-2; perhaps TRBD1 as D (5 bases). V lost 9 bases and J lost 2, with 24 bases in between. Germline CDR1 and CDR2: KGHDR and SFDVKD. The CDR3 extends over 17 amino acids.

The chain couples TRBV5-4 to TRBJ2-5; 8 nucleotides align to TRBD2. The V segment lost 4 bases and the J segment 4 bases; nucleotides outside the gene matches: 3. Germline V CDR1 and CDR2: SGHNT, YYREEE (reference sequence). This CDR3 spans 13 amino acids. CDR3 DNA: TGTGCCAGCAGCCCGGGGGGGCGAGAGACCCAGTACTTC. It specifies CASSPGGRETQYF. Complete variable domain (other parts from reference TRBV5-4 and TRBJ2-5): ETGVTQSPTHLIKTRGQQVTLRCSSQSGHNTVSWYQQALGQGPQFIFQYYREEENGRGNFPPRFSGLQFPNYSSELNVNALELDDSALYLCASSPGGRETQYFGPGTRLLVL.

In its sample, this clone was seen once. The chain carries TRBV11-1 and TRBJ2-5; 7 nucleotides align to TRBD2. The CDR3 consists of 15 residues. Trimming removed 0 bases from V and 1 base from J; junction bases left unmatched: 2. CDR1 is SGHAT, CDR2 FQDESV, per germline (reference sequence). The CDR3 loop is CASSLAGTTQETQYF. The CDR3 DNA reads as TGTGCCAGCAGCTTAGCCGGGACTACCCAAGAGACCCAGTACTTC. Filled out from reference TRBV11-1 and TRBJ2-5, the complete variable domain reads EAEVAQSPRYKITEKSQAVAFWCDPISGHATLYWYRQILGQGPELLVQFQDESVVDDSQLPKDRFSAERLKGVDSTLKIQPAELGDSAMYLCASSLAGTTQETQYFGPGTRLLVL.

V is TRBV7-9 and J is TRBJ2-2; TRBD1 agrees at 7 bases. CDR1 is SEHNR and CDR2 is FQNEAQ in the germline V gene (reference sequence). This CDR3 is 12 amino acids long. The V segment lost 6 bases and the J segment 9 bases; nucleotides outside the gene matches: 4. The CDR3 nucleotides are TGTGCCAGCAGACAGACAGGGAGGGAGCTGTTTTTT. Translation: CASRQTGRELFF.

V usage is TRBV5-8 and J usage is TRBJ2-1, with 8 bases fitting TRBD2. The germline V gene encodes CDR1 SGHTS and CDR2 YDEGEE. V dropped 0 bases and J dropped 0; count of bases not matched to a gene: 2. The CDR3 has 16 residues. CDR3 region: CASSLGLAGSYNEQFF. The CDR3 coding sequence is TGTGCCAGCAGCTTGGGTCTAGCGGGCTCCTACAATGAGCAGTTCTTC. The full variable domain, its missing parts supplied by reference TRBV5-8 and TRBJ2-1, is EAGVTQSPTHLIKTRGQQATLRCSPISGHTSVYWYQQALGLGLQFLLWYDEGEERNRGNFPPRFSGRQFPNYSSELNVNALELEDSALYLCASSLGLAGSYNEQFFGPGTRLTVL.

This clone was counted only a few times. Written as DNA, the CDR3 is TGCGCCAGCAGCCAAGACCAGGGTTATGGCTATGGCTACACCTTC. This gives the protein CASSQDQGYGYGYTF. The chain combines TRBV4-3 with TRBJ1-2; the D gene is possibly TRBD1 (5 bases). Germline CDR1 reads LGHNA; CDR2 reads YSLEER. V was trimmed by 0 bases and J by 4 bases, leaving 12 bases between them. The length of the CDR3 is 15 residues.

This clone was seen once. V and J are TRBV7-9 and TRBJ1-4, with TRBD1 matching 7 bases. CDR3 length: 16 amino acids. The germline gives CDR1 SEHNR, CDR2 FQNEAQ (reference sequence). Losses at the gene ends were 5 bases for V and 8 bases for J; bases not matched to a gene: 14. The CDR3 sequence: CASSPLGDRVGEKLFF. DNA of the CDR3: TGTGCCAGCAGCCCACTAGGCGACAGGGTGGGCGAAAAACTGTTTTTT.

The DNA of the CDR3 is TGTGCCAGCAGCTTACTTCGGTACGAGCAGTACTTC. It encodes CASSLLRYEQYF. The chain employs TRBV7-2 and TRBJ2-7, with D unclear. V was shortened by 2 bases and J by 4 bases, with 6 bases between the two germline ends. From germline, CDR1 is SGHTA and CDR2 FQGNSA. This CDR3 is 12 amino acids long.

This rearrangement joins TRBV24-1 to TRBJ2-3, with 7 nucleotides matching TRBD1. This CDR3 contains 18 residues. The trim removed 3 bases at V and 0 bases at J, leaving 11 bases unmatched. The germline V gene encodes CDR1 KGHDR and CDR2 SFDVKD. The CDR3 DNA follows: TGTGCCACCAGTGATCGAACACAACAGGGGCTCAGCACAGATACGCAGTATTTT. It codes for CATSDRTQQGLSTDTQYF.

CDR3 coding DNA: TGTGCCAGCTACCGAGGGGGTAGCTCCTACAATGAGCAGTTCTTC. Its protein product is CASYRGGSSYNEQFF. The J gene is TRBJ2-1, the V gene TRBV27, with a weak D call TRBD1 (6 bases). CDR3 length: 15 amino acids. The V and J ends lost 8 bases and 0 bases respectively, with 14 bases between them. Germline lookup yields CDR1 MNHEY and CDR2 SMNVEV (reference sequence).